A single sample gave rise to the 8 T cell receptor beta chains below, sequenced in a study of blood T cell repertoires in COVID-19. TCRdb keeps only in-frame clones here, not all; method: immunoSEQ multiplex PCR. This table has approximately 260,000 clones, about 87% appearing once. The specimen sequenced was peripheral blood. The source of these receptors is a human donor in a cohort sampled during active COVID-19.

This clone was seen a few times. Other DNA sequences within the sample encode an identical CDR3. J is TRBJ2-7 and V is TRBV7-2; 8 nucleotides match TRBD1. J gave up 4 bases and V 3 bases, and 2 bases lay outside the gene matches. Germline V lookup: CDR1 SGHTA, CDR2 FQGNSA. This CDR3 is built from 13 residues. The CDR3, as DNA: TGTGCCAGCAGCTTTGGACAGGGTTACGAGCAGTACTTC. It yields the protein CASSFGQGYEQYF.

This chain links TRBV7-2 with TRBJ2-7; 7 bases are shared with TRBD1. CDR1 and CDR2 (germline): SGHTA, FQGNSA. Trimming cost V 1 base and J 0 bases; bases outside gene matches: 3. This CDR3 has 15 amino acids. CDR3: CASSLEWDSSYEQYF. CDR3 in DNA: TGTGCCAGCAGCTTAGAGTGGGACAGCTCCTACGAGCAGTACTTC.

This sequence joins TRBV3-1 (or the pseudogene TRBV3-2) and TRBJ2-3; TRBD2 might be the D (5 bases). Germline V gene lookup returns CDR1 LGHDT and CDR2 YNNKEL (reference sequence). There are 16 residues in the CDR3. Trimming took off 0 bases at V and 1 base at J, with 11 bases between the two ends. The CDR3 loop is CASSQERTSRTDTQYF. CDR3 sequence (DNA): TGTGCCAGCAGCCAAGAACGGACTTCCCGCACAGATACGCAGTATTTT.

This clone was recorded a few times. The gene calls are TRBV6-5 and TRBJ2-7, with D perhaps matching TRBD1 (5 bases). The CDR3 length is 13 residues. V was cut by 3 bases and J by 4 bases, with 10 bases left in between. Germline CDR1 reads MNHEY; CDR2 reads SVGAGI. The CDR3 region has the DNA TGTGCCAGCAGTTATGGGGCTCCGTACGAGCAGTACTTC. Translating gives CASSYGAPYEQYF.

This chain links TRBV18 with TRBJ1-1; 7 nucleotides line up with TRBD1. Germline CDR1 KGHSH, CDR2 LQKENI. This CDR3 is built from 16 residues. The V segment lost 1 base and the J segment 7 bases; nucleotides outside the gene matches: 12. The CDR3 is CASSPLTGSWAGEAFF. The CDR3 bases are TGTGCCAGCTCACCACTGACAGGGTCCTGGGCTGGTGAAGCTTTCTTT. Combining the CDR3 with reference TRBV18 and TRBJ1-1 gives the whole variable domain NAGVMQNPRHLVRRRGQEARLRCSPMKGHSHVYWYRQLPEEGLKFMVYLQKENIIDESGMPKERFSAEFPKEGPSILRIQQVVRGDSAAYFCASSPLTGSWAGEAFFGQGTRLTVV.

V and J are TRBV7-3 and TRBJ1-3, with D unclear. Germline CDR1 SGHTA, CDR2 FQGTGA. This CDR3 has 16 amino acids. V dropped 2 bases and J dropped 3 bases, with 14 bases sitting between them. The CDR3 nucleotides are TGTGCCAGCAGCTTATTAGCCCGGGGAATTGGAAACACCATATATTTT. It yields the protein CASSLLARGIGNTIYF.

This clone has just a few counts. V gene TRBV11-2 combines with J gene TRBJ2-7; 9 bases map to TRBD2. CDR1 and CDR2 from the germline V gene are SGHAT and FQNNGV. The CDR3 has 16 residues. V lost 0 bases, J lost 2 bases, and 5 bases stayed unmatched. The CDR3 DNA reads as TGTGCCAGCAGCTTAGATCCTAGCGGGGCCGCCTACGAGCAGTACTTC. Protein: CASSLDPSGAAYEQYF.

This chain connects TRBV2 to TRBJ1-5, with D unresolved. V lost 3 bases, J lost 8 bases, and 17 bases lay in between. The CDR3 consists of 15 residues. Germline values: CDR1 SNHLY, CDR2 FYNNEI. The CDR3 is CASSDHAREGKPQHF. DNA for the CDR3: TGTGCCAGCAGTGATCACGCTCGGGAGGGAAAGCCCCAGCATTTT.